These T cell receptor beta chains were read from a single sample in a study of cytomegalovirus exposure and HLA in healthy donors. The repertoire was sequenced with immunoSEQ multiplex PCR; TCRdb's copy has only in-frame clones and lacks some. This table holds over 150,000 clones, 79% found once. Material: PBMCs. These receptors all come from a young woman in good health and CMV-seronegative. Both conserved end residues are part of each CDR3. Each record gives: clone size, D gene, V gene, J gene, CDR3 DNA, CDR3 protein. D genes are given only for firm matches. Size values are once, few and many counts, or a class for expanded clones, and some rows have none.

once,TRBD2,TRBV7-9,TRBJ2-3,TGTGCCAGCAACCAAGGGACTAGCGGGAGGGCGGCAGATACGCAGTATTTT,CASNQGTSGRAADTQYF
once,TRBD1,TRBV18,TRBJ1-1,TGTGCCAGCTCACCCACGACAGGGTTTATTGGCACTGAAGCTTTCTTT,CASSPTTGFIGTEAFF
few,.,TRBV9,TRBJ1-2,TGTGCCAGCAGCTCGGAGGGGTATGGCTACACCTTC,CASSSEGYGYTF
once,.,TRBV29-1,TRBJ1-2,TGCAGCGTTGAAGAGACTAACAGCCGCTATGGCTACACCTTC,CSVEETNSRYGYTF
few,.,TRBV7-9,TRBJ1-1,TGTGCCAGCAGCACCTTCACAGGGAACACTGAAGCTTTCTTT,CASSTFTGNTEAFF
once,TRBD1,TRBV6-5,TRBJ2-5,TGTGCCAGCAGTTACACGCTCGCAGGGGGCGGTGAGACCCAGTACTTC,CASSYTLAGGGETQYF
.,.,TRBV30,TRBJ1-1,TGTGCCTGGAGTGCTCGTATGAACACTGAAGCTTTCTTT,CAWSARMNTEAFF
.,TRBD1,TRBV7-2,TRBJ1-3,TGTGCCAGCAGCTTCACAGGGGGAGGCACCATATATTTT,CASSFTGGGTIYF
.,.,TRBV15,TRBJ1-4,TGTGCCACCAGCGCGGGACGGGGTAATGAAAAACTGTTTTTT,CATSAGRGNEKLFF
.,.,TRBV30,TRBJ2-1,TGTGCCTGGAAACAACGGGGCAATGAGCAGTTCTTC,CAWKQRGNEQFF
.,TRBD1,TRBV27,TRBJ2-7,TGTGCCAGCAGCAAGACAGGGGATAACGAGCAGTACTTC,CASSKTGDNEQYF
.,TRBD2,TRBV6-5,TRBJ2-7,TGTGCCAGCAGTCCCCTAAGCGGGAGCCCCGGTGAGCAGTACTTC,CASSPLSGSPGEQYF
.,TRBD2,TRBV5-6,TRBJ2-7,TGTGCCAGCAGCCCGACGGGGGGGTTTTTGGACGAGCAGTACTTC,CASSPTGGFLDEQYF
.,TRBD1,TRBV28,TRBJ2-2,TGTGCCAGCATCTCAGGGGGACAGGGGGCCGGGGAGCTGTTTTTT,CASISGGQGAGELFF
once,.,TRBV2,TRBJ2-5,TGTGCCTGCCGACAGAACCAAGAGACCCAGTACTTC,CACRQNQETQYF
.,.,TRBV5-1,TRBJ2-2,TGCGCCAGCAGCTTGGGGGGCAGCGTAGCCGGGGAGCTGTTTTTT,CASSLGGSVAGELFF
.,TRBD1,TRBV10-2,TRBJ2-5,TGCGCCAGCAGTACCGGGACAGGGGAAGAGACCCAGTACTTC,CASSTGTGEETQYF
.,.,TRBV28,TRBJ1-1,TGTGCCAGCACAGTGAACACTGAAGCTTTCTTT,CASTVNTEAFF
.,TRBD1,TRBV5-8,TRBJ1-5,TGTGCCAGCAGCCAAGGGACAGGGGGCCATCAGCCCCAGCATTTT,CASSQGTGGHQPQHF
.,TRBD2,TRBV5-1,TRBJ2-1,TGCGCCAGCAGAATAACTAGCGGGGGGGGCCCCTACAATGAGCAGTTCTTC,CASRITSGGGPYNEQFF
.,TRBD1,TRBV6-1,TRBJ1-1,TGTGCCAGCAGTACGACGACAGGGACATGGACTGAAGCTTTCTTT,CASSTTTGTWTEAFF
few,.,TRBV19,TRBJ2-7,TGTGCCAGTACCGACAGCGTCTCCTACGAGCAGTACTTC,CASTDSVSYEQYF
few,.,TRBV2,TRBJ1-1,TGTGCCAGCAGCGCGGGGTACACTGAAGCTTTCTTT,CASSAGYTEAFF
.,TRBD1,TRBV13,TRBJ2-7,TGTGCCAGCAGCCCAGGGGGCCTGGGCGAGCAGTACTTC,CASSPGGLGEQYF
.,.,TRBV7-6,TRBJ1-1,TGTGCCAGCAGTGGGGCGAACACTGAAGCTTTCTTT,CASSGANTEAFF
.,TRBD1,TRBV7-9,TRBJ2-5,TGTGCCAGCAGCCCGACAGGGACGGAGACCCAGTACTTC,CASSPTGTETQYF
.,TRBD1,TRBV7-9,TRBJ1-3,TGTGCCAGCAGCCGGGACAGGCCAATCTCTGGAAACACCATATATTTT,CASSRDRPISGNTIYF
few,.,TRBV6-5,TRBJ2-1,TGTGCCAGCAGTTTCCTCGTCGGCAATGAGCAGTTCTTC,CASSFLVGNEQFF
.,TRBD2,TRBV5-4,TRBJ2-2,TGTGCCAGCAGCTTGGTGGGCGGGAGGGCCGGGAACGGGGAGCTGTTTTTT,CASSLVGGRAGNGELFF
.,.,TRBV13,TRBJ2-7,TGTGCCAGCAGCTTAGGCCGACAGCTCGGGCAGTACTTC,CASSLGRQLGQYF
.,.,TRBV6-1,TRBJ1-2,TGTGCCAGCATGTTTTACGGGAACTATGGCTACACCTTC,CASMFYGNYGYTF
few,TRBD1,TRBV5-8,TRBJ2-3,TGTGCCAGCAGTTCCGGGACAGATGAGACAGATACGCAGTATTTT,CASSSGTDETDTQYF